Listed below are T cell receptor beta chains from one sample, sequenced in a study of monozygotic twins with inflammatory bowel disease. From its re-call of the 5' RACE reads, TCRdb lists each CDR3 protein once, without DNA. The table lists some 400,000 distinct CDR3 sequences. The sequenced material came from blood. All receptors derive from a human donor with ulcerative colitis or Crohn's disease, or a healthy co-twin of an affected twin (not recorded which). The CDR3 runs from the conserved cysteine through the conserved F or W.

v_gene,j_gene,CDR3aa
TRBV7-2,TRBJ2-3,CASSLGTSSSTDTQYF
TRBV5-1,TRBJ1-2,CASSSQGATYGYTF
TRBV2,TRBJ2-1,CASSEALPEGLDEQFF
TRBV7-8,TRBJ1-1,CASSLGQGGTGTEAFF
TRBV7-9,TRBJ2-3,CASSLVGGKTDTQYF
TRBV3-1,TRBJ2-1,CASTSSAGSSYNEQFF
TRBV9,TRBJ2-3,CASSVTGPGDTQYF
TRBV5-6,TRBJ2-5,CASSLQGGETQYF
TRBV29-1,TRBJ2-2,CSVSGNTGELFF
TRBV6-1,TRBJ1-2,CAGLGTGGRGYGYTF
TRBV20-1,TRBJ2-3,CSAIGLAGTDTQYF
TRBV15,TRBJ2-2,CATSRDRGTGWSGELFF
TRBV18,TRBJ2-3,CASSLGTGGGTQYF
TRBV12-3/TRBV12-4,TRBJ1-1,CASSLRSRAFF
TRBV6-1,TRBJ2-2,CASSTGSNTGELFF
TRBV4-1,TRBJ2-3,CASSQDPQGGKDTQYF
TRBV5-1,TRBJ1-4,CASSSPPWTGDLEKLFF
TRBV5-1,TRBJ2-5,CASSQRDTLGETQYF
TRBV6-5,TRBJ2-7,CASSPRATYEQYF
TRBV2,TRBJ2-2,CASLLTGITGELFF
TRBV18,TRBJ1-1,CASSARDEAFF
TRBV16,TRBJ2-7,CASSQWTGGVEQYF
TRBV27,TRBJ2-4,CASRLAGGPGDIQYF
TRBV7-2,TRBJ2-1,CASSLILAANEQFF
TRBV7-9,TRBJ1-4,CASSLRGSNEKLFF
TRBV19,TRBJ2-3,CASSFASTDTQYF
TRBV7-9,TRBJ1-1,CASSSFQGTEAFF
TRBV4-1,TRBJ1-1,CASSQDRLQGAVNTEAFF
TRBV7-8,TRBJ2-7,CASTAGGDSYEQYF
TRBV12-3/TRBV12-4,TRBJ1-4,CASSTGAGSNEKLFF
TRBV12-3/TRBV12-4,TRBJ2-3,CASRDRGTHTDTQYF
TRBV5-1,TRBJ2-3,CASSSSGSTDTRYF
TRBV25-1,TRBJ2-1,CASSARTGSSYNEQFF
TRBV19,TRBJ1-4,CASSSRGLGEKLFF